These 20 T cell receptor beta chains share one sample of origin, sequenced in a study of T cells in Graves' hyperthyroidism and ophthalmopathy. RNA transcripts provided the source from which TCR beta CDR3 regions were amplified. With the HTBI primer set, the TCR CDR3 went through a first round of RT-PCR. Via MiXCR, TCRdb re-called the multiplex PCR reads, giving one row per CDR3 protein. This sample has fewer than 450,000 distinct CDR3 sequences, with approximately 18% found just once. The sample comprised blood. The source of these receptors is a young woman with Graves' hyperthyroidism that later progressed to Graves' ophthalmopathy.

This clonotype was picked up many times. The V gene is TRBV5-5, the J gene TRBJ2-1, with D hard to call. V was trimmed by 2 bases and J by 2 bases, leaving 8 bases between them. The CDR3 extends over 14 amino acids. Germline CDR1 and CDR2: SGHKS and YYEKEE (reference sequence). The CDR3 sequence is CASSLDTAYNEQFF. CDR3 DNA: TGTGCCAGCAGCTTAGACACCGCCTACAATGAGCAGTTCTTC.

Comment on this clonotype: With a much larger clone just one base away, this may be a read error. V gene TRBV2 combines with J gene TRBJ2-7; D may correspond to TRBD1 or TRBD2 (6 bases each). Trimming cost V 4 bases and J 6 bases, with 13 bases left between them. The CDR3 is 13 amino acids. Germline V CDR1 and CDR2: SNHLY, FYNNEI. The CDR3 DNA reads TGTGCCAGCAGTGGGTTGGAGGGGGGCGAGCAGTACTTC. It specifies CASSGLEGGEQYF. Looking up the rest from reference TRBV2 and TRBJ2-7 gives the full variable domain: EPEVTQTPSHQVTQMGQEVILRCVPISNHLYFYWYRQILGQKVEFLVSFYNNEISEKSEIFDDQFSVERPDGSNFTLKIRSTKLEDSAMYFCASSGLEGGEQYFGPGTRLTVT.

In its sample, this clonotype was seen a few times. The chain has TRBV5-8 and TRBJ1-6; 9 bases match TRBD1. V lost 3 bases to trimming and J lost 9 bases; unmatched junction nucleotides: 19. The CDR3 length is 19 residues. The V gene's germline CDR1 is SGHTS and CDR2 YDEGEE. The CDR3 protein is CASSSSRPGQGRSGSPLHF. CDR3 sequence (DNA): TGTGCCAGCAGCTCTTCTCGCCCGGGACAGGGTCGAAGTGGTTCACCCCTCCACTTT.

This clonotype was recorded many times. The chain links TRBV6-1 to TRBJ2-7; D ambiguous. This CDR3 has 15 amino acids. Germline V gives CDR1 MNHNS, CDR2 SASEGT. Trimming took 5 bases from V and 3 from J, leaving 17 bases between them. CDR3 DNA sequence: TGTGCCAGCAGTCTTGGACCGAGGCGACACTACGAGCAGTACTTC. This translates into CASSLGPRRHYEQYF.

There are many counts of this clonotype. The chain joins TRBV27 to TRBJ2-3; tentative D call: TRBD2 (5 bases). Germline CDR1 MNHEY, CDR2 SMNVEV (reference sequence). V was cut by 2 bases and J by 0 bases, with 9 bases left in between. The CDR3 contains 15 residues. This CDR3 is CASSLKRPSTDTQYF. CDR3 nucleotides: TGTGCCAGCAGTTTAAAGCGGCCGAGCACAGATACGCAGTATTTT.

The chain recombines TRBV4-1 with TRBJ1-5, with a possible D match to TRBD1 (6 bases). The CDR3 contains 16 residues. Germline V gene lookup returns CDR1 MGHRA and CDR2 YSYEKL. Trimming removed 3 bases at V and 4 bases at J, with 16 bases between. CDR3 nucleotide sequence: TGCGCCAGCAGCCACGTCACAGGGTTGGGTAATCAGCCCCAGCATTTT. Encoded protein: CASSHVTGLGNQPQHF.

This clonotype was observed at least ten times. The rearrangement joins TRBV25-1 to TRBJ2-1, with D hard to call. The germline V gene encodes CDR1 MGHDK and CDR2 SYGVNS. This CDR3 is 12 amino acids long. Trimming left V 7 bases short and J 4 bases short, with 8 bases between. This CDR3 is CASNGYYNEQFF. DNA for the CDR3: TGTGCCAGCAACGGATATTACAATGAGCAGTTCTTC.

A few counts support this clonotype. CDR3 protein: CASSRIGGDNTEAFF. In nucleotides, the CDR3 is TGCGCCAGCAGCCGGATCGGGGGGGACAACACTGAAGCTTTCTTT. This chain links TRBV4-1 with TRBJ1-1; TRBD1 might be the D (5 bases). V was pared by 4 bases and J by 2 bases, with 14 bases between. The germline V gene encodes CDR1 MGHRA and CDR2 YSYEKL. There are 15 residues in the CDR3.

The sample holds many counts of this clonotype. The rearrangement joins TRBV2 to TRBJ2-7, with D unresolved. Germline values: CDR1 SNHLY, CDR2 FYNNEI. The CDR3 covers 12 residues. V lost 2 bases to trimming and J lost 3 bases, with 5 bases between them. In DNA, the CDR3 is TGTGCCAGCAGTGAACAGGACTACGAGCAGTACTTC. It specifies CASSEQDYEQYF.

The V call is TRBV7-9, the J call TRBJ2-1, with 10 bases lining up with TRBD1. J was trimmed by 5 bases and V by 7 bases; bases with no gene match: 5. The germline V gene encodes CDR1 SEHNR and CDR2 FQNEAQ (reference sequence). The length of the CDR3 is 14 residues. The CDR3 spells CASTPGQGNNEQFF. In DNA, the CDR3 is TGTGCCAGCACGCCGGGACAGGGGAACAATGAGCAGTTCTTC.

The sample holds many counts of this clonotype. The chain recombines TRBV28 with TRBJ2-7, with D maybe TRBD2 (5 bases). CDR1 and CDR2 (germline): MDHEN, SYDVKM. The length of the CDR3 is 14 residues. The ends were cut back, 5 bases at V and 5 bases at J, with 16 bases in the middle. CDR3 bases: TGTGCCAGCAGTAGTCCCGGGGTCAGTCACGAGCAGTACTTC. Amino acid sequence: CASSSPGVSHEQYF.

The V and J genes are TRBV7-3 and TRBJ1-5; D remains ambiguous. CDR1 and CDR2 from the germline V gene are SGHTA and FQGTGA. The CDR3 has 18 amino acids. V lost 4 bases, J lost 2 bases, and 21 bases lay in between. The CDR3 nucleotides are TGTGCCAGCAGCTCCCAAAGTACTTCAGCTTGCGGCAATCAGCCCCAGCATTTT. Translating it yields CASSSQSTSACGNQPQHF.

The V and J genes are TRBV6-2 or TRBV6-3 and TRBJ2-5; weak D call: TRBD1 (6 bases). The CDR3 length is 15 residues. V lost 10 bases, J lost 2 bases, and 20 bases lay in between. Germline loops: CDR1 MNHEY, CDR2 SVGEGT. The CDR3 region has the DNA TGTGCCAACAGGGAAAGTGGGTTGGCACAAGAGACCCAGTACTTC. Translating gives CANRESGLAQETQYF.

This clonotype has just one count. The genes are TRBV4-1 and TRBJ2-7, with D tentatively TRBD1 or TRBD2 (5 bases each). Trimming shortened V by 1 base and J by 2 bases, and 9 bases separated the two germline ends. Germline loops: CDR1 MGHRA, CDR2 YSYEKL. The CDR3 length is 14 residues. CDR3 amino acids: CASSQVGDPYEQYF. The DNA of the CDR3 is TGCGCCAGCAGCCAAGTGGGGGATCCCTACGAGCAGTACTTC.

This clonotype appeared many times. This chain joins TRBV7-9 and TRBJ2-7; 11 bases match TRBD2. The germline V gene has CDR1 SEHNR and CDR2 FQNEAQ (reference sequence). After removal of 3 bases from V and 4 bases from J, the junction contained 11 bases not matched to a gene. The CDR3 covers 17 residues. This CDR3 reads CASSLPIGLAGEYEQYF. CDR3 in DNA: TGTGCCAGCAGCTTGCCAATAGGACTAGCGGGCGAATACGAGCAGTACTTC.

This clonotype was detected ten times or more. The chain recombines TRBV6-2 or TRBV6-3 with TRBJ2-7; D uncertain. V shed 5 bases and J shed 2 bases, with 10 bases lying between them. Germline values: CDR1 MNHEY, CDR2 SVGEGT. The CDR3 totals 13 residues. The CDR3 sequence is CASSPGATYEQYF. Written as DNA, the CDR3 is TGTGCCAGCAGTCCAGGAGCGACCTACGAGCAGTACTTC.

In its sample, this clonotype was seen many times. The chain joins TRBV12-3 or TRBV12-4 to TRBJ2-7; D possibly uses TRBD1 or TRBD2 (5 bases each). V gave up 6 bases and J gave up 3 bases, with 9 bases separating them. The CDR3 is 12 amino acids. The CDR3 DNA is TGTGCCAGCAGCCGGGACGTCTACGAGCAGTACTTC. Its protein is CASSRDVYEQYF.

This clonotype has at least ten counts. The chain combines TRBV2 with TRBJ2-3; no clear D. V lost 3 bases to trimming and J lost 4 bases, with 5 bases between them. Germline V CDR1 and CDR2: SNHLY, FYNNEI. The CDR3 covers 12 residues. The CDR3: CASSDEADTQYF. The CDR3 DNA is TGTGCCAGCAGTGATGAGGCAGATACGCAGTATTTT.

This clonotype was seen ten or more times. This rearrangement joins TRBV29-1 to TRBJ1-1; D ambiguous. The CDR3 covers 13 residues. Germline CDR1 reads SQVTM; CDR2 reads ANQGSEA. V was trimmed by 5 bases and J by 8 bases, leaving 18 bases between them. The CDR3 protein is CSVSSDADFEAFF. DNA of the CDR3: TGCAGCGTTTCGAGCGACGCGGACTTCGAAGCTTTCTTT.

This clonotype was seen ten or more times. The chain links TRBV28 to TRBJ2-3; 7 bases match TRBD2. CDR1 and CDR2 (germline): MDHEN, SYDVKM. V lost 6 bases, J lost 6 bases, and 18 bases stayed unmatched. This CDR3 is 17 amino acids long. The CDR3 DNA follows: TGTGCCAGCAGGGGAGGGGCGGGAGATCGGGCAAGGGATACGCAGTATTTT. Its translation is CASRGGAGDRARDTQYF.